This T cell receptor beta chain is drawn from a study of T cells after yellow fever vaccination. Study-wide results and limits: Most primary-vaccination clones recurred post-booster (roughly 96% CD4, more than 85% CD8).

This clonotype has more than one count but fewer than ten. The target antigen is unknown. TCRdb itself ran the 5' RACE reads through MiXCR, one entry per CDR3 protein. This table holds 300,000 to 450,000 distinct CDR3 sequences, about 6% found once. The sample here was PBMCs, taken 5 days after the yellow fever booster vaccination. This receptor was obtained from a man aged 25 to 45 who received the YFV17D yellow fever vaccine.

CDR3 sequence (DNA): TGTGCCAGCAGCTTAGTACGGCTAGCGGGGAGTGAGCAGTTCTTC. Residues: CASSLVRLAGSEQFF. The rearrangement links TRBV7-2 to TRBJ2-1; 9 bases match TRBD2. This CDR3 region has 15 residues. Germline CDR1 reads SGHTA; CDR2 reads FQGNSA. With V trimmed by 1 base and J by 9 bases, 7 bases remained unmatched.